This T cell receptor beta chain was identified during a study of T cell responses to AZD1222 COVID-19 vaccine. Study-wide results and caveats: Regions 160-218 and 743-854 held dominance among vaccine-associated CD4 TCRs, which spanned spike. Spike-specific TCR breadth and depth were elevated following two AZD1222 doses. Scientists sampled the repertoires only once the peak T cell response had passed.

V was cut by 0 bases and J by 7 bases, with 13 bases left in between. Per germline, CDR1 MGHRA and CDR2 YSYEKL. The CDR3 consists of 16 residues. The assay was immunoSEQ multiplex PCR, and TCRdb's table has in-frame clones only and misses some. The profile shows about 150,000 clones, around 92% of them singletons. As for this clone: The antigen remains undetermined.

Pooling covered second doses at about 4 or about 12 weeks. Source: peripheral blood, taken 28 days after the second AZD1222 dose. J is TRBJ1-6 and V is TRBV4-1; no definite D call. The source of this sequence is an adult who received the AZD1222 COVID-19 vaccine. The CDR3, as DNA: TGCGCCAGCAGCCAAGAGATCCAGGTCCGAAATTCACCCCTCCACTTT. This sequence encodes CASSQEIQVRNSPLHF.